This is a list of T cell receptor beta chains from one sample in a study of regulatory T cells in long-lasting Graves disease. From the multiplex PCR reads, TCRdb called clonotypes with MiXCR, one entry per CDR3 protein. The sample lists some 600,000 distinct CDR3 sequences, roughly 15% seen once, with around 13% in the top ten. The same data also went into a second study, on T cells in Graves' hyperthyroidism and ophthalmopathy.

The sample was peripheral blood mononuclear cells (PBMCs), taken at new diagnosis, from a patient treated with antithyroid drugs. These receptors all stem from a man younger than 35 with Graves disease. CDR3s include the opening cysteine and the closing phenylalanine or tryptophan. The D gene is left open where the match is weak.

TRBD1,TRBV2,CASRPDYGTANQPQHF
.,TRBV5-1,CASSFMGADTQYF
.,TRBV20-1,CSAQDMDSYEQYF
.,TRBV20-1,CSARDLSYLTDTQYF
TRBD2,TRBV19,CACSGTSGRGSYEQYF
TRBD1,TRBV29-1,CSVESQGGSEAFF
.,TRBV3-1,CASSQSGSTYEQYF
TRBD2,TRBV28,CASSLLLAGDSYNEQFF
TRBD2,TRBV9,CASSGGLAGYEQYF
.,TRBV28,CASSSLWGAGKNQPQHF
TRBD2,TRBV6-2/TRBV6-3,CASSSLLALADTDTQYF
.,TRBV28,CASSFSGAGYGYTF
TRBD1,TRBV29-1,CSVDKRGRTDTQYF
TRBD2,TRBV7-3,CASRPTSGSRTGELFF
.,TRBV27,CASSLLRESYEQYF
.,TRBV19,CASSTTGPDGYNEQFF
.,TRBV7-9,CASSLGNSYEQFF
TRBD1,TRBV6-5,CASSSGTGDNYGYTF